Below are 2 T cell receptor beta chains sequenced from a single sample in a study of blood T cell repertoires in COVID-19. Assay: immunoSEQ multiplex PCR; the TCRdb copy retains only in-frame clones and omits some. The data contain about 170,000 clones, around four fifths of them singletons. Input material: PBMCs or T cells enriched from blood (not recorded which). These receptors originate from a woman aged 50 to 60 who had recovered from COVID-19.

V and J are TRBV21-1 and TRBJ2-5; the table calls TRBD1, which could not be checked here. TRBV21-1 is deemed a pseudogene. The CDR3 has 20 residues. In DNA, the CDR3 is TGTGCCAGCAGCCGACGGGACAGGGGGCACGGGAGGCCCTTCCAAGAGACCCAGTACTTC. This encodes CASSRRDRGHGRPFQETQYF.

The chain couples TRBV6-5 to TRBJ1-5; a possible D gene is TRBD1 (6 bases). V was pared by 7 bases and J by 7 bases, with 14 bases between. The CDR3 contains 13 residues. CDR1 MNHEY and CDR2 SVGAGI come from the germline V gene. CDR3 in DNA: TGTGCCAGCACAGCCAGGGGAAGGCAGCCCCAGCATTTT. Encoded protein: CASTARGRQPQHF.